The 21 T cell receptor beta chains below come from one sample, sequenced in a study of tumor-infiltrating lymphocytes in localized non-small cell lung cancer (dated by TCRdb to 2020 to 2023). Receptor libraries were prepared by the immunoSEQ multiplex PCR assay. Held by TCRdb, this immuneACCESS table contains in-frame sequences only and omits some clones. Under half of the omission traces to an unresolved V gene where checked; the cause of the rest is unknown. This sample holds 7,000 or so clones; 60% to 80% were observed only once. The top ten clonotypes cover approximately 8.6% of the sample. Material: uninvolved lung tissue not adjacent to the tumor. The receptor source for this set is a human donor with non-small cell lung cancer.

This clone appeared a single time. The chain carries TRBV15 and TRBJ2-3; the D is unclear. Germline loops: CDR1 LNHNV, CDR2 YYDKDF (reference sequence). CDR3 length: 12 residues. The ends were cut back, 3 bases at V and 3 bases at J, with 4 bases in the middle. This CDR3 reads CATSRGTDTQYF. DNA of the CDR3: TGTGCCACCAGCAGGGGGACAGATACGCAGTATTTT.

This chain joins TRBV7-2 and TRBJ2-3, with 7 positions matching TRBD2. J was trimmed by 1 base and V by 1 base; bases with no gene match: 8. Germline V gene data show CDR1 as SGHTA and CDR2 as FQGNSA. The CDR3 sequence is 17 residues long. The CDR3 bases are TGTGCCAGCAGCTTAGTGGTTGGGGCGGGAGGCACAGATACGCAGTATTTT. It is translated as CASSLVVGAGGTDTQYF.

The J gene is TRBJ2-1, the V gene TRBV4-2, with D possibly TRBD2 on 5 matching bases. Trimming shortened V by 2 bases and J by 8 bases, and 7 bases separated the two germline ends. This CDR3 is built from 12 residues. Germline V gene sequence: CDR1 LGHNA, CDR2 YNFKEQ. The CDR3 is CASSQLAYEQFF. Written as DNA, the CDR3 is TGTGCCAGCAGCCAACTAGCTTATGAGCAGTTCTTC.

The chain carries TRBV4-3 and TRBJ2-3, with 12 bases fitting TRBD2. Germline V gene sequence: CDR1 LGHNA, CDR2 YSLEER. The junction had 8 bases not matched to a gene; V was cut back by 0 bases and J by 4 bases. This CDR3 spans 18 amino acids. The CDR3 sequence is CASSQDLPSGRVSDTQYF. CDR3 nucleotides: TGCGCCAGCAGCCAAGATCTCCCTAGCGGGAGGGTGTCAGATACGCAGTATTTT.

This chain joins TRBV19 and TRBJ1-1; D call uncertain. V was trimmed by 3 bases and J by 3 bases, leaving 5 bases between them. This CDR3 region has 12 residues. CDR1 is LNHDA and CDR2 is SQIVND in the germline V gene (reference sequence). CDR3 protein: CASSMGYTEAFF. The CDR3 nucleotides read TGTGCCAGTAGTATGGGGTACACTGAAGCTTTCTTT.

The chain has TRBV4-3 and TRBJ1-2; tentatively, D is TRBD1 (6 bases). CDR3 length equals 15 residues. Per germline, CDR1 LGHNA and CDR2 YSLEER. Trimming removed 0 bases from V and 3 bases from J, with 11 bases in between. The DNA of the CDR3 is TGCGCCAGCAGCCAAGAACCCAGGGGCCACTATGGCTACACCTTC. It codes for CASSQEPRGHYGYTF.

This rearrangement joins TRBV7-2 to TRBJ2-7, with 12 bases aligning to TRBD2. Germline trimming cut 1 base from V and 2 bases from J; bases unmatched to any gene: 0. Germline V gives CDR1 SGHTA, CDR2 FQGNSA. The CDR3 runs 15 residues. The CDR3 DNA is TGTGCCAGCAGCTTAGGACTAGCGGGGGCCTACGAGCAGTACTTC. This gives the protein CASSLGLAGAYEQYF.

CDR3 in DNA: TGCGCCAGCAGCCAAGATTTGGTCGGGAGGGGGCGTTCTAGCACAGATACGCAGTATTTT. It specifies CASSQDLVGRGRSSTDTQYF. The chain is built from TRBV4-3 and TRBJ2-3; the D gene is possibly TRBD2 (8 bases). Germline V gene lookup returns CDR1 LGHNA and CDR2 YSLEER. This CDR3 comprises 20 residues. The ends were cut back, 0 bases at V and 0 bases at J, with 22 bases in the middle.

The chain combines TRBV5-5 with TRBJ2-1; D gene ambiguous. V was pared by 2 bases and J by 8 bases, with 5 bases between. CDR1 is SGHKS and CDR2 is YYEKEE in the germline V gene (reference sequence). The CDR3 sequence is 11 residues long. The DNA for the CDR3 is TGTGCCAGCAGCTTATACGATGAGCAGTTCTTC. This codes for CASSLYDEQFF.

The chain employs TRBV30 and TRBJ1-2; 7 positions agree with TRBD1. After removal of 4 bases from V and 4 bases from J, the junction contained 0 bases not matched to a gene. Germline V gives CDR1 GTSNPN, CDR2 SVGIG (reference sequence). This CDR3 is 11 amino acids long. CDR3 region: CAWTGGYGYTF. CDR3 nucleotide sequence: TGTGCCTGGACAGGGGGCTATGGCTACACCTTC. Supplemented by reference TRBV30 and TRBJ1-2, the full variable domain reads SQTIHQWPATLVQPVGSPLSLECTVEGTSNPNLYWYRQAAGRGLQLLFYSVGIGQISSEVPQNLSASRPQDRQFILSSKKLLLSDSGFYLCAWTGGYGYTFGSGTRLTVV.

The chain combines TRBV29-1 with TRBJ2-5; 8 bases are shared with TRBD1. CDR1 and CDR2 (germline): SQVTM, ANQGSEA. The trim removed 5 bases at V and 2 bases at J, leaving 7 bases unmatched. This CDR3 is built from 14 residues. The CDR3 DNA sequence: TGCAGCGTTTCTCCACGGACAGGGCAAGAGACCCAGTACTTC. Translation: CSVSPRTGQETQYF.

This clone was picked up one time. The chain carries TRBV2 and TRBJ2-1; D uncertain. V dropped 5 bases and J dropped 0 bases, with 8 bases sitting between them. This CDR3 contains 14 residues. Per germline, CDR1 SNHLY and CDR2 FYNNEI. The CDR3, as DNA: TGTGCCAGCAGTTTCGAAGGCTCCTACAATGAGCAGTTCTTC. This sequence encodes CASSFEGSYNEQFF.

This clone was observed a handful of times. The genes are TRBV20-1 and TRBJ2-2; D uncertain. CDR1 is DFQATT and CDR2 is SNEGSKA in the germline V gene (reference sequence). This CDR3 spans 11 amino acids. Trimming shortened V by 6 bases and J by 3 bases, and 5 bases separated the two germline ends. The CDR3 DNA sequence: TGCAGTGCAGTAGACACCGGGGAGCTGTTTTTT. Translation: CSAVDTGELFF.

This clone was seen more than once but under ten times. The rearrangement joins TRBV19 to TRBJ1-2; TRBD1 might be the D (6 bases). CDR1 LNHDA and CDR2 SQIVND come from the germline V gene (reference sequence). Trimming shortened V by 3 bases and J by 6 bases, and 11 bases separated the two germline ends. This CDR3 has 13 amino acids. In DNA form, the CDR3 reads TGTGCCAGTAGTATGAACAGGGTTGATGGCTACACCTTC. Encoded protein: CASSMNRVDGYTF.

The rearrangement links TRBV5-1 to TRBJ2-7; 8 nucleotides align to TRBD1. Germline loops: CDR1 SGHRS, CDR2 YFSETQ. J gave up 7 bases and V 6 bases, and 9 bases lay outside the gene matches. The CDR3 is 13 amino acids. This chain's CDR3 is CASKRQGAQEQYF. For the CDR3, the DNA is TGCGCCAGCAAGAGGCAGGGGGCGCAAGAGCAGTACTTC.

The rearrangement links TRBV29-1 to TRBJ1-4; D gene uncertain. The CDR3 is 13 residues long. Germline V gene sequence: CDR1 SQVTM, CDR2 ANQGSEA. Between the trimmed V and J ends, which lost 3 bases and 4 bases, there was a span of 9 bases. The CDR3 loop is CSVDGQNNEKLFF. The CDR3 nucleotides read TGCAGCGTTGATGGTCAGAATAATGAAAAACTGTTTTTT.

This rearrangement joins TRBV15 to TRBJ1-5; unclear D gene. V was clipped by 6 bases and J by 2 bases, with 5 bases between them. CDR1 and CDR2 from the germline V gene are LNHNV and YYDKDF (reference sequence). This CDR3 comprises 12 residues. In DNA form, the CDR3 reads TGTGCCACCAGGGGCGGCAATCAGCCCCAGCATTTT. Translation gives CATRGGNQPQHF.

V is TRBV5-8 and J is TRBJ1-2, with D uncertain. Germline CDR1 reads SGHTS; CDR2 reads YDEGEE. The V and J ends lost 0 bases and 4 bases respectively, with 16 bases between them. This CDR3 contains 16 residues. CDR3 nucleotide sequence: TGTGCCAGCAGCTTGGTCGGCACGCTGGAAGGCTATGGCTACACCTTC. It is translated as CASSLVGTLEGYGYTF.

The count of this clone is one. The V gene is TRBV6-5, the J gene TRBJ1-1; 9 bases map to TRBD1. The CDR3 contains 15 residues. The germline V gene encodes CDR1 MNHEY and CDR2 SVGAGI. V shed 5 bases and J 2 bases; nucleotides not matched to a gene: 6. CDR3 DNA sequence: TGTGCCAGCAGTAGAACAGGGGGCCTTAACACTGAAGCTTTCTTT. This translates into CASSRTGGLNTEAFF.

This clone is labeled medium-sized. The rearrangement uses TRBV28 and TRBJ1-2, with 7 bases fitting TRBD1. CDR3 length equals 13 residues. Per germline, CDR1 MDHEN and CDR2 SYDVKM. The J segment lost 7 bases and the V segment lost 5 bases, leaving 7 bases of the junction unmatched. CDR3 sequence: CASSPGQASGYTF. The CDR3 DNA is TGTGCCAGCAGTCCAGGACAGGCGTCTGGCTACACCTTC.

CDR3 protein: CASRRTSGRTGELFF. CDR3 sequence (DNA): TGTGCCAGCAGGAGGACTAGCGGGAGAACCGGGGAGCTGTTTTTT. V gene TRBV7-3 combines with J gene TRBJ2-2, with 13 bases that match TRBD2. The V gene's germline CDR1 is SGHTA and CDR2 FQGTGA. The CDR3 is 15 residues long. Trimming cost V 6 bases and J 5 bases; bases outside gene matches: 3.